Listed here are 30 T cell receptor beta chains from one sample, sequenced in a study of CD8+CD57+ T cells in acquired aplastic anemia. The patients chosen for sequencing had shown expansion of CD8+CD57+ cells (detected by flow cytometry). Profiling of TCR beta VDJ combinations and CDR3 sequences used genomic DNA as template. TCRdb itself ran the reads through MiXCR, one entry per CDR3 protein. The sample carries 120,000 or so distinct CDR3 sequences, 30% to 45% recorded once. Material for sequencing was sorted CD4+, CD8+, or CD8+CD57+ T cells (not recorded which) from PBMCs. These receptors came from a human donor with aplastic anemia.

The V gene is TRBV10-3, the J gene TRBJ2-7; 11 bases fit TRBD2. The CDR3 contains 15 residues. The germline V gene encodes CDR1 ENHRY and CDR2 SYGVKD. After removal of 0 bases from V and 5 bases from J, the junction contained 3 bases not matched to a gene. In DNA, the CDR3 is TGTGCCATCAGTGAGTCGACTAGCGGGGCTGACGAGCAGTACTTC. Translated: CAISESTSGADEQYF.

This clonotype appeared many times. V is TRBV4-1 and J is TRBJ1-2, with D uncertain. V lost 0 bases and J lost 1, with 6 bases in between. The length of the CDR3 is 14 residues. In germline, CDR1 is MGHRA, CDR2 YSYEKL. The CDR3 nucleotides read TGCGCCAGCAGCCAAGAGGCTATTAACTATGGCTACACCTTC. It yields the protein CASSQEAINYGYTF.

The chain links TRBV4-1 to TRBJ2-4, with 7 bases aligning to TRBD2. With 0 bases clipped from V and 4 bases from J, the junction kept 9 bases outside the gene matches. Germline V gene lookup returns CDR1 MGHRA and CDR2 YSYEKL. CDR3 length: 17 residues. CDR3 nucleotides: TGCGCCAGCAGCCAAGACCCTGGGGGGGTGGGTAAAAACATTCAGTACTTC. It specifies CASSQDPGGVGKNIQYF.

The chain links TRBV2 to TRBJ2-7; a weak D match, TRBD1 (5 bases). CDR3 length: 13 residues. Germline values: CDR1 SNHLY, CDR2 FYNNEI. Trimming stripped 4 bases from V and 7 bases from J, with 14 bases between. The CDR3 loop is CASSGQPLAEQYV. The CDR3 DNA is TGTGCCAGCAGTGGACAGCCTCTGGCGGAGCAGTACGTC.

This clonotype came up many times. The rearrangement uses TRBV20-1 and TRBJ2-7; D might be TRBD2 (6 bases). CDR3 length equals 13 residues. CDR1 is DFQATT and CDR2 is SNEGSKA in the germline V gene (reference sequence). The V gene lost 2 bases and the J gene lost 6 bases, with 14 bases spanning the gap. For the CDR3, the DNA is TGCAGTGCTAGACTCCCGGGGACTCCCGAGCAGTACTTC. Translated, it gives CSARLPGTPEQYF.

There are many counts of this clonotype. The genes are TRBV10-3 and TRBJ1-1, with D perhaps TRBD1 (6 bases). Trimming left V 7 bases short and J 5 bases short, with 17 bases between. CDR1 and CDR2 from the germline V gene are ENHRY and SYGVKD. The CDR3 length is 14 residues. As DNA, the CDR3 is TGTGCCATCATGGGAGGGGGGGCAGGGACTGAAGCTTTCTTT. This sequence encodes CAIMGGGAGTEAFF.

Of note for this clonotype: This CDR3 fails to terminate in the conserved phenylalanine or tryptophan, so it likely reflects a read error. The limits of the CDR3 on the DNA are not certain, so only TCRdb's listed CDR3 is given. V and J are TRBV29-1 and TRBJ2-6. Germline-derived CDR1 and CDR2 are SQVTM and ANQGSEA. The CDR3 numbers 15 amino acids, ends counted. CDR3 loop: CSVVAGSSGANVLAL.

The V call is TRBV10-3, the J call TRBJ2-1, with D tentatively TRBD2 (5 bases). The length of the CDR3 is 16 residues. V lost 0 bases to trimming and J lost 5 bases, with 14 bases between them. Germline V CDR1 and CDR2: ENHRY, SYGVKD. In DNA, the CDR3 is TGTGCCATCAGTGAGTCGCATAGATCGGGGAACAATGAGCAGTTCTTC. It codes for CAISESHRSGNNEQFF.

The chain combines TRBV10-3 with TRBJ2-5; 7 nucleotides align to TRBD1. From germline, CDR1 is ENHRY and CDR2 SYGVKD. The V and J ends lost 6 bases and 5 bases, in that order; junction bases with no gene match: 12. The CDR3 is 15 amino acids. CDR3 sequence (DNA): TGTGCCATCAGAGGCCCGGGACAGTCATGGGAGACCCAGTACTTC. The encoded protein is CAIRGPGQSWETQYF.

This clonotype was picked up many times. The V and J genes are TRBV7-9 and TRBJ2-7, with 7 bases that match TRBD1. Trimming removed 5 bases from V and 1 base from J; junction bases left unmatched: 8. Germline-derived CDR1 and CDR2 are SEHNR and FQNEAQ (reference sequence). The CDR3 runs to 15 residues. The DNA of the CDR3 is TGTGCCAGCAGCCTACTGACAGGGTTGTCCTACGAGCAGTACTTC. Translated, it gives CASSLLTGLSYEQYF.

This clonotype was found many times. This chain uses TRBV28 with TRBJ1-2; tentative D call: TRBD1 (5 bases). Germline loops: CDR1 MDHEN, CDR2 SYDVKM. This CDR3 has 14 residues. The ends were cut back, 6 bases at V and 4 bases at J, with 15 bases in the middle. The CDR3 reads CASRRDLRGYGYTF. In nucleotides, the CDR3 is TGTGCCAGCAGGCGGGACCTCCGAGGCTATGGCTACACCTTC.

This clonotype was recorded at least ten times. In DNA, the CDR3 is TGCAGTGCTAGACTAGGACAGGGGTTTTACAATGAGCAGTTCTTC. This codes for CSARLGQGFYNEQFF. V gene TRBV20-1 combines with J gene TRBJ2-1; TRBD1 agrees at 9 bases. This CDR3 has 15 amino acids. The germline gives CDR1 DFQATT, CDR2 SNEGSKA (reference sequence). V gave up 2 bases and J gave up 4 bases; unmatched junction bases: 6.

This clonotype showed up many times. The chain carries TRBV2 and TRBJ2-5; 9 positions match TRBD1. With V trimmed by 8 bases and J by 5 bases, 12 bases remained unmatched. CDR3 size: 15 residues. Germline CDR1 SNHLY, CDR2 FYNNEI. CDR3 residues: CASLQRTGGAETQYF. CDR3 coding DNA: TGTGCCAGCCTTCAAAGAACAGGGGGCGCGGAGACCCAGTACTTC.

The chain has TRBV5-1 and TRBJ2-5, with 7 bases fitting TRBD1. The CDR3 spans 15 residues. Germline V CDR1 and CDR2: SGHRS, YFSETQ. After removal of 0 bases from V and 7 bases from J, the junction contained 9 bases not matched to a gene. Here the CDR3 reads CASSLGRQGCVTQYF. CDR3 in DNA: TGCGCCAGCAGCTTGGGAAGACAGGGTTGTGTGACCCAGTACTTC.

Points on this clonotype: Given a much more abundant clone one base away, this may be a read error. CDR3: CASTVSTGPDEQYF. CDR3 nucleotide sequence: TGTGCCAGCACCGTCTCGACGGGGCCCGACGAGCAGTACTTC. The chain recombines TRBV28 with TRBJ2-7; D may correspond to TRBD1 or TRBD2 (5 bases each). Germline CDR1 is MDHEN and CDR2 is SYDVKM. Trimming took off 7 bases at V and 5 bases at J, with 18 bases between the two ends. The CDR3 covers 14 residues.

On this clonotype: Possible read error: a much larger clone is one base away. The chain recombines TRBV27 with TRBJ2-7; tentative D call: TRBD1 (6 bases). Trimming removed 5 bases at V and 3 bases at J, with 11 bases between. The CDR3 spans 13 residues. In germline, CDR1 is MNHEY, CDR2 SMNVEV (reference sequence). The CDR3 nucleotides are TGTGCCAGCAGTCACGGACAGAACTACGAGCAGTACTTC. Translated: CASSHGQNYEQYF.

The rearrangement links TRBV12-3 or TRBV12-4 to TRBJ1-2; weak D call: TRBD1 (5 bases). Trimming took off 1 base at V and 5 bases at J, with 11 bases between the two ends. The CDR3 has 14 amino acids. CDR3 protein: CASSLEGMGYGYTF. CDR3 coding DNA: TGTGCCAGCAGTTTAGAGGGGATGGGATATGGCTACACCTTC.

About this clonotype: A much larger clone is a single base away; this may be a read error. The chain has TRBV29-1 and TRBJ2-1, with D hard to call. CDR1 and CDR2 from the germline V gene are SQVTM and ANQGSEA. Trimming removed 5 bases at V and 6 bases at J, with 14 bases between. The CDR3 spans 13 residues. The CDR3 loop reads CSVMWRYLNEQFF. The CDR3 DNA reads as TGCAGCGTTATGTGGCGGTACCTCAATGAGCAGTTCTTC.

This clonotype was detected ten times or more. As DNA, the CDR3 is TGTGCCAGCAGTTCTCCAGGGGTAACTGAAGCTTTCTTT. Translation gives CASSSPGVTEAFF. This chain links TRBV5-6 with TRBJ1-1, with a possible D match to TRBD1 (6 bases). CDR3 length equals 13 residues. Germline assignment: CDR1 SGHDT and CDR2 YYEEEE. V shed 5 bases and J shed 5 bases, with 13 bases lying between them.

This clonotype was seen a single time. The V call is TRBV2, the J call TRBJ1-2; possibly TRBD1 for D (5 bases). Between the trimmed V and J ends, which lost 0 bases and 3 bases, there was a span of 11 bases. Per the germline V gene, CDR1 is SNHLY and CDR2 is FYNNEI. CDR3 length: 15 amino acids. CDR3 protein: CASSEAGAEDYGYTF. In DNA form, the CDR3 reads TGTGCCAGCAGTGAAGCAGGGGCAGAAGACTATGGCTACACCTTC.

This rearrangement joins TRBV7-2 to TRBJ1-5; 7 bases align to TRBD1. This CDR3 is 15 amino acids long. Losses at the gene ends were 5 bases for V and 2 bases for J; bases not matched to a gene: 6. From germline, CDR1 is SGHTA and CDR2 FQGNSA. CDR3 in amino acids: CASSPGTAGNQPQHF. Here the CDR3 DNA reads TGTGCCAGCAGCCCCGGGACAGCGGGCAATCAGCCCCAGCATTTT.

Ten or more counts support this clonotype. The V call is TRBV7-2, the J call TRBJ2-5; 8 bases match TRBD1. CDR3 length: 14 amino acids. The V and J ends lost 5 bases and 5 bases, in that order; junction bases with no gene match: 7. Germline V lookup: CDR1 SGHTA, CDR2 FQGNSA. CDR3 nucleotide sequence: TGTGCCAGCAGCAAACAGGGGGAGGAGGAGACCCAGTACTTC. Translating gives CASSKQGEEETQYF. Complete variable domain (other parts from reference TRBV7-2 and TRBJ2-5): GAGVSQSPSNKVTEKGKDVELRCDPISGHTALYWYRQSLGQGLEFLIYFQGNSAPDKSGLPSDRFSAERTGGSVSTLTIQRTQQEDSAVYLCASSKQGEEETQYFGPGTRLLVL.

This rearrangement joins TRBV18 to TRBJ1-6; TRBD1 might be the D (6 bases). CDR1 is KGHSH and CDR2 is LQKENI in the germline V gene. V lost 8 bases and J lost 2, with 13 bases in between. This CDR3 spans 15 amino acids. CDR3 sequence (DNA): TGTGCCAGCCCAACGGACAGTACCTATAATTCACCCCTCCACTTT. It codes for CASPTDSTYNSPLHF. The full variable domain, its missing parts supplied by reference TRBV18 and TRBJ1-6, is NAGVMQNPRHLVRRRGQEARLRCSPMKGHSHVYWYRQLPEEGLKFMVYLQKENIIDESGMPKERFSAEFPKEGPSILRIQQVVRGDSAAYFCASPTDSTYNSPLHFGNGTRLTVT.

J is TRBJ2-7 and V is TRBV5-1, with TRBD2 matching 9 bases. The V gene's germline CDR1 is SGHRS and CDR2 YFSETQ. Trimming removed 0 bases from V and 1 base from J; junction bases left unmatched: 2. The CDR3 totals 15 residues. The CDR3 DNA reads as TGCGCCAGCAGCTTGGTCCTAGCGGGGTCCTACGAGCAGTACTTC. This sequence encodes CASSLVLAGSYEQYF.

This clonotype was observed once. The chain joins TRBV10-2 to TRBJ1-5; no clear D. From germline, CDR1 is WSHSY and CDR2 SAAADI. The ends were cut back, 3 bases at V and 5 bases at J, with 11 bases in the middle. The CDR3 contains 14 residues. Written as DNA, the CDR3 is TGCGCCAGCAGTGACCGGGTCGGCGATCAGCCCCAGCATTTT. Translated, it gives CASSDRVGDQPQHF.

This clonotype was seen at least ten times. The V gene is TRBV6-1, the J gene TRBJ1-5, with D tentatively TRBD1 (5 bases). V gave up 6 bases and J gave up 3 bases, with 9 bases separating them. Per germline, CDR1 MNHNS and CDR2 SASEGT. The CDR3 is 13 residues long. CDR3 in amino acids: CASRATVNQPQHF. In DNA form, the CDR3 reads TGTGCCAGCAGGGCGACAGTCAATCAGCCCCAGCATTTT.

In the case of this clonotype: A junction end diverges from the germline sequence, so it may reflect a read error. The rearrangement links TRBV15 to TRBJ1-3; 9 nucleotides align to TRBD1. CDR3 size: 18 residues. The germline gives CDR1 LNHNV, CDR2 YYDKDF (reference sequence). CDR3 nucleotide sequence: TGTGCCAGCAGCTCCGGGACAGGGCACCTAACCCCTGGAAACACCATATATTTT. Its protein product is CASSSGTGHLTPGNTIYF.

This clonotype was detected a few times. V gene TRBV5-4 combines with J gene TRBJ1-5; D uncertain. The CDR3 covers 12 residues. Germline CDR1 SGHNT, CDR2 YYREEE (reference sequence). Trimming removed 3 bases from V and 5 bases from J, with 6 bases in between. In DNA, the CDR3 is TGTGCCAGCAGCTCCGAGCATCAGCCCCAGCATTTT. Protein product: CASSSEHQPQHF.

Concerning this clonotype itself: A junction boundary mismatches the germline segment, possibly from a read error. The rearrangement links TRBV9 to TRBJ2-1; 10 bases map to TRBD2. This CDR3 region has 16 residues. Germline CDR1 reads SGDLS; CDR2 reads YYNGEE. The CDR3 spells CASSVARASGSSEQSF. The CDR3 DNA reads as TGTGCCAGCAGCGTAGCTCGGGCTAGCGGGAGTAGCGAGCAGTCCTTC.

This clonotype has ten or more counts. V gene TRBV20-1 combines with J gene TRBJ2-7; 8 bases align to TRBD1. Germline V gives CDR1 DFQATT, CDR2 SNEGSKA (reference sequence). V shed 2 bases, J shed 2 bases, and the junction held 11 bases outside the gene matches. The length of the CDR3 is 16 residues. The DNA of the CDR3 is TGCAGTGCTAGAACCGACAGGGGTCCGCAAACCTACGAGCAGTACTTC. Translation gives CSARTDRGPQTYEQYF.